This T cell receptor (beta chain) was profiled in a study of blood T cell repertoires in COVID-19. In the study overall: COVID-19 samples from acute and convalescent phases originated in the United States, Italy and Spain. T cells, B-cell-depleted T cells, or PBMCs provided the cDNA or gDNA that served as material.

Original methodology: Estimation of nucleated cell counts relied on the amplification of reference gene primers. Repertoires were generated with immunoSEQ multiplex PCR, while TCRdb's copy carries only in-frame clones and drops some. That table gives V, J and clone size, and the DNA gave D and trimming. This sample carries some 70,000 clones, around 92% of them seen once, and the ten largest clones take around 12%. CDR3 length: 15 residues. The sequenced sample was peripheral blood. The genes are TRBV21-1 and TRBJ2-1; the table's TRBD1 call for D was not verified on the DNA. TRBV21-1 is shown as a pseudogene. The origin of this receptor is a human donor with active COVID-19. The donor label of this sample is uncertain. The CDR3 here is CASSKGTEAYNEQFF. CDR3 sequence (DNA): TGTGCCAGCAGCAAAGGGACAGAAGCGTACAATGAGCAGTTCTTC.